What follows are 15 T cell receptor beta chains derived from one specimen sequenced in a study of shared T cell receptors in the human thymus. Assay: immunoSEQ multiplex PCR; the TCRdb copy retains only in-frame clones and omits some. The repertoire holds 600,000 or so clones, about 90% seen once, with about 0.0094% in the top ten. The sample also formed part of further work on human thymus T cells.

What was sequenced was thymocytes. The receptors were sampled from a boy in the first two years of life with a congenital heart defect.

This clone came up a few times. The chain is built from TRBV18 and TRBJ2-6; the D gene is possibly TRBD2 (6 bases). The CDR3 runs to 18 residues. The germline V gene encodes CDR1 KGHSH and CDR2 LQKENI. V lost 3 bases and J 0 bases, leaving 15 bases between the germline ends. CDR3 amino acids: CASSPSGTASSGANVLTF. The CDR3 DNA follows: TGTGCCAGCTCACCGTCCGGGACTGCCAGCTCTGGGGCCAACGTCCTGACTTTC.

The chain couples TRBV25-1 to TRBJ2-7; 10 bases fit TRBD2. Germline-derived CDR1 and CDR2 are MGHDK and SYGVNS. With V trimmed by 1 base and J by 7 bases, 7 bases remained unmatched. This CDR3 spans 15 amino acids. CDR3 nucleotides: TGTGCCAGCAGTGAATTTCTAGCGGGAGTTCGGGAGCAGTACTTC. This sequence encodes CASSEFLAGVREQYF.

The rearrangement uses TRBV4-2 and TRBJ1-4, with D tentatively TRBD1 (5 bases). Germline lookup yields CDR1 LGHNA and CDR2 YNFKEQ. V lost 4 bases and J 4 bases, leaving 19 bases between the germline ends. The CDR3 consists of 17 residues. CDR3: CASSRAGGTDVNEKLFF. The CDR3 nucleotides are TGTGCCAGCAGCCGAGCCGGCGGGACGGATGTTAATGAAAAACTGTTTTTT.

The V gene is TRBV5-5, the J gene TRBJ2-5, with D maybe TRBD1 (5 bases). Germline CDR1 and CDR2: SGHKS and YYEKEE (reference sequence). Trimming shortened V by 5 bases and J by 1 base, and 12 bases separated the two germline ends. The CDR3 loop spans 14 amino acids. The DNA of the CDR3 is TGTGCCAGCAGGGGGCGACCGAGCCAAGAGACCCAGTACTTC. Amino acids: CASRGRPSQETQYF.

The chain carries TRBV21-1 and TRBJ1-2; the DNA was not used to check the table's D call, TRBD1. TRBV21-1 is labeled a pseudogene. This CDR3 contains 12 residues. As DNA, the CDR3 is TGTGCCAGCAACGGGACAGGCTATGGCTACACCTTC. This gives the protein CASNGTGYGYTF.

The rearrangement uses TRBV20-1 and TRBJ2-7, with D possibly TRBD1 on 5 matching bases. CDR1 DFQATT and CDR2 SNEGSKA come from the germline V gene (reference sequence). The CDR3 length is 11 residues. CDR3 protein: CSLGLTGEQYF. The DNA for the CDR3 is TGCAGCCTGGGGCTGACGGGCGAGCAGTACTTC.

The CDR3 region is CASSQSVRISYEQYF. In DNA, the CDR3 is TGCGCCAGCAGCCAATCGGTGCGGATCTCCTACGAGCAGTACTTC. The genes are TRBV4-1 and TRBJ2-7; D unclear. Trimming removed 2 bases at V and 0 bases at J, with 11 bases between. The CDR3 length is 15 residues. Germline V gene lookup returns CDR1 MGHRA and CDR2 YSYEKL.

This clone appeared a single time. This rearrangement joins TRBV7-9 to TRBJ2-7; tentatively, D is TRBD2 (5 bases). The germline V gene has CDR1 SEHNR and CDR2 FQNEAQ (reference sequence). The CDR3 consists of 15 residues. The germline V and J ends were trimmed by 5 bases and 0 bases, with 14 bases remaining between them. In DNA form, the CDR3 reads TGTGCCAGCAGCCCTAGGATGGGGAGCTCCTACGAGCAGTACTTC. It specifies CASSPRMGSSYEQYF.

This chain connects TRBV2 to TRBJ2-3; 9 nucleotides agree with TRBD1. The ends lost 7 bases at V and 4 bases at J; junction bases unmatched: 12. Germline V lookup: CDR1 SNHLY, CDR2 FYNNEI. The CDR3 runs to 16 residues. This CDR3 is CASNRAGTGSPDTQYF. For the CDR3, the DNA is TGTGCCAGCAACCGCGCCGGGACAGGGTCCCCAGATACGCAGTATTTT.

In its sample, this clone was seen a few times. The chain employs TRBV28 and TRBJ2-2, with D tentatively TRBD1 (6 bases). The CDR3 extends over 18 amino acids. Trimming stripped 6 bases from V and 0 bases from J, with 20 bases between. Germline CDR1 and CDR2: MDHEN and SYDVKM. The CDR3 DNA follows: TGTGCCAGCAGCCGCGGACAGAGTAAAGGGGCGAACACCGGGGAGCTGTTTTTT. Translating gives CASSRGQSKGANTGELFF.

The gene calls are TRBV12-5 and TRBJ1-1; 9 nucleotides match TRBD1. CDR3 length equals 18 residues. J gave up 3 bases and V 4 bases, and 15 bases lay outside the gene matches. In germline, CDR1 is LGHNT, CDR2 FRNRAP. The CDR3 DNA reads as TGTGCTAGTGGTTCACCATATGGGACAGGGAAGCGGGACACTGAAGCTTTCTTT. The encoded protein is CASGSPYGTGKRDTEAFF.

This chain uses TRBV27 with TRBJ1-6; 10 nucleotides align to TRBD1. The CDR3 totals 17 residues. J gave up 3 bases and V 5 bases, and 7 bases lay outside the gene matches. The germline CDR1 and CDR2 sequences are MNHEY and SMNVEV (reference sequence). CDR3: CASSRRQGAFYNSPLHF. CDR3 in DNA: TGTGCCAGCAGTCGACGACAGGGGGCCTTCTATAATTCACCCCTCCACTTT.

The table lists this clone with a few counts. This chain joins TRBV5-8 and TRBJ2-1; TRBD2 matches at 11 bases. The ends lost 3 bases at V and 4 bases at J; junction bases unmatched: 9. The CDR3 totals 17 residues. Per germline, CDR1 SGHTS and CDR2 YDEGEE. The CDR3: CASSSMGTSGLYNEQFF. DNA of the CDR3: TGTGCCAGCAGCTCGATGGGGACTAGCGGCCTATACAATGAGCAGTTCTTC.

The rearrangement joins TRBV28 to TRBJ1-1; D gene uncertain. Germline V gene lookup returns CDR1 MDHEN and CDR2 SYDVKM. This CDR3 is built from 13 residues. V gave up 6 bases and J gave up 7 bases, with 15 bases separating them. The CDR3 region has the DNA TGTGCCAGCAGACCTACAGCATTCCTTGAAGCTTTCTTT. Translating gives CASRPTAFLEAFF. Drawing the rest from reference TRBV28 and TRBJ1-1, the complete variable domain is DVKVTQSSRYLVKRTGEKVFLECVQDMDHENMFWYRQDPGLGLRLIYFSYDVKMKEKGDIPEGYSVSREKKERFSLILESASTNQTSMYLCASRPTAFLEAFFGQGTRLTVV.

CDR3 region: CASTQSGGKYNEQFF. The CDR3, as DNA: TGTGCCAGCACCCAGTCTGGCGGAAAATACAATGAGCAGTTCTTC. The chain carries TRBV28 and TRBJ2-1; D ambiguous. The CDR3 runs 15 residues. The V end lost 7 bases, the J end lost 4 bases, and 17 bases lay between the germline ends. From germline, CDR1 is MDHEN and CDR2 SYDVKM.